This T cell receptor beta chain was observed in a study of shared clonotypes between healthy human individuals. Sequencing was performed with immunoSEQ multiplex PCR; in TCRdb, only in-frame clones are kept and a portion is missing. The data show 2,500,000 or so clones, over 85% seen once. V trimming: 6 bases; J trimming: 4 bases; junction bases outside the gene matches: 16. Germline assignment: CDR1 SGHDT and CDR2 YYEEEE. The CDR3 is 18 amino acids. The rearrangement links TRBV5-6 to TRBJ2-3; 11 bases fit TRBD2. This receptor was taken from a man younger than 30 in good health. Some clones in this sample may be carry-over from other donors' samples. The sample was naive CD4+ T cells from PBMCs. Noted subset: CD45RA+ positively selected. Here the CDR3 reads CASTRNRILAGGPDTQYF. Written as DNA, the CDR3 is TGTGCCAGCACCCGGAACCGAATCTTAGCGGGAGGGCCAGATACGCAGTATTTT.